Described below is a single TCR beta chain sequence and its context. The antigen is unknown. This entry comes from a study of Ad26.COV2.S vaccination and SARS-CoV-2 variants. Study information: Once or twice, 56 days apart, Ad26.COV2.S was delivered intramuscularly.

The V and J ends lost 0 bases and 1 base respectively, with 8 bases between them. There are 16 residues in the CDR3. Germline V gives CDR1 SGHNT, CDR2 YYREEE (reference sequence). Treatment meaning: around 19 received Ad26.COV2.S at low or high dose, single or two shots; about 5 received placebo; per-sample allocation not given. Sampling was done on day 63 after the first vaccine or placebo injection. Measured with immunoSEQ multiplex PCR; TCRdb has only the in-frame clones, and not every one. The table includes around 450,000 clones, about 92% detected once. Regarding the study as a whole: Breadth measured for non-spike TCRs was similar across vaccine and placebo recipients.

The gene calls are TRBV5-4 and TRBJ1-6; the D gene is possibly TRBD1 (6 bases). This TCR derives from a person aged 18-65 years who received the Ad26.COV2.S COVID-19 vaccine or a placebo. This material consisted of peripheral blood, taken in a trial of Ad26.COV2.S vaccine versus placebo. CDR3 protein: CASSLGGLSYNSPLHF. The CDR3 nucleotides read TGTGCCAGCAGCTTGGGGGGGCTTTCCTATAATTCACCCCTCCACTTT.